This T cell receptor (beta chain) emerged from a study of beta chain features in type 1 diabetes. Study-wide points: It was among patients, rather than healthy donors, that naive, central memory and Treg TCRB repertoires appeared more similar. Patients and controls would share equally any PCR tilt toward shorter templates.

The V and J ends lost 8 bases and 3 bases, in that order; junction bases with no gene match: 1. The length of the CDR3 is 13 residues. The V gene's germline CDR1 is SQVTM and CDR2 ANQGSEA. All of the isolated RNA was reverse transcribed, so expressed TCRB transcripts were sequenced. Repertoires were generated with immunoSEQ multiplex PCR, while TCRdb's copy carries only in-frame clones and drops some. The sample yields about 260,000 clones, around 68% seen once. In the case of this clone: Antigen: not known.

V usage is TRBV29-1 and J usage is TRBJ2-3; 14 nucleotides agree with TRBD2. This clonotype was sampled from a young man in good health. Sequenced material: naive CD4+ T cells from blood. The CDR3 bases are TGCAGCTGGACTAGCGGGAGGACAGATACGCAGTATTTT. It codes for CSWTSGRTDTQYF.